Listed here are 23 T cell receptor beta chains from one sample, sequenced in a study of CD4 T cells in relation to SARS-CoV-2 and coronaviruses. Some clones are missing from TCRdb's copy, which holds only in-frame ones; the method was immunoSEQ multiplex PCR. The table lists some 42,000 clones, around 87% of them singletons. The sequenced material came from memory CD4+ T cells from PBMCs. The receptor set was obtained from an adult with COVID-19.

The chain employs TRBV6-4 and TRBJ2-7; 12 nucleotides match TRBD1. V was clipped by 4 bases and J by 6 bases; unmatched bases: 4. The CDR3 is 14 amino acids. The germline CDR1 and CDR2 sequences are MRHNA and SNTAGT. The CDR3 here is CASSAGQGASEQYF. CDR3 nucleotides: TGTGCCAGCAGTGCGGGACAGGGGGCGAGCGAGCAGTACTTC.

This chain joins TRBV3-1 (or the pseudogene TRBV3-2) and TRBJ2-7; D tentatively reads TRBD1 or TRBD2 (5 bases each). The V end lost 3 bases, the J end lost 0 bases, and 12 bases lay between the germline ends. The CDR3 extends over 15 amino acids. Germline assignment: CDR1 LGHDT and CDR2 YNNKEL (reference sequence). The CDR3 loop reads CASSHGTKSSYEQYF. CDR3 nucleotide sequence: TGTGCCAGCAGCCATGGGACCAAAAGCTCCTACGAGCAGTACTTC.

The rearrangement uses TRBV6-6 and TRBJ1-3; TRBD1 is a possible D gene (6 bases). V was shortened by 0 bases and J by 0 bases, with 9 bases between the two germline ends. This CDR3 contains 16 residues. CDR1 and CDR2 (germline): MNHNY, SVGAGI (reference sequence). CDR3 nucleotides: TGTGCCAGCAGTTACTCGGACAGCCGCTCTGGAAACACCATATATTTT. This translates into CASSYSDSRSGNTIYF.

This sequence joins TRBV13 and TRBJ1-6; TRBD1 aligns across 7 bases. V shed 1 base and J 0 bases; nucleotides not matched to a gene: 12. The CDR3 is made up of 20 amino acids. Germline CDR1 reads PRHDT; CDR2 reads FYEKMQ (reference sequence). The CDR3 is CASSLDRQGVRSSYNSPLHF. CDR3 nucleotides: TGTGCCAGCAGCTTAGACCGGCAGGGGGTAAGGAGCTCCTATAATTCACCCCTCCACTTT.

The rearrangement joins TRBV19 to TRBJ1-1; perhaps TRBD1 as D (5 bases). Trimming left V 5 bases short and J 8 bases short, with 24 bases between. The germline gives CDR1 LNHDA, CDR2 SQIVND (reference sequence). The CDR3 is 16 amino acids. The CDR3 nucleotides read TGTGCCAGTAGTCCTCGCTCCTCGGATAGGGGCGCGGAAGCTTTCTTT. It yields the protein CASSPRSSDRGAEAFF.

The chain uses TRBV4-2 and TRBJ2-7, with a weak D call TRBD1 (6 bases). This CDR3 comprises 14 residues. V lost 4 bases, J lost 2 bases, and 12 bases lay in between. Germline lookup yields CDR1 LGHNA and CDR2 YNFKEQ. CDR3 loop: CASSPRTAAYEQYF. The CDR3 coding sequence is TGTGCCAGCAGCCCTCGGACAGCGGCCTACGAGCAGTACTTC.

The CDR3 sequence is CASSYREAYEQYF. Written as DNA, the CDR3 is TGTGCCAGCAGTTACAGGGAGGCCTACGAGCAGTACTTC. This chain links TRBV2 with TRBJ2-7; D possibly matches TRBD1 or TRBD2 (6 bases each). Germline V gives CDR1 SNHLY, CDR2 FYNNEI. The CDR3 contains 13 residues. Trimming removed 5 bases at V and 2 bases at J, with 10 bases between.

The V gene is TRBV10-1, the J gene TRBJ1-1; TRBD1 is a possible D gene (5 bases). The germline V gene has CDR1 WNHNN and CDR2 SYGVQD (reference sequence). The CDR3 length is 16 residues. Deletions cut 0 bases from V and 1 base from J, with 12 bases between. CDR3 protein: CASSESRPGQNTEAFF. The CDR3 DNA sequence: TGCGCCAGCAGTGAGTCCCGGCCAGGGCAGAACACTGAAGCTTTCTTT.

This chain joins TRBV7-3 and TRBJ2-3; 12 nucleotides agree with TRBD2. The CDR3 covers 15 residues. Germline CDR1 and CDR2: SGHTA and FQGTGA. Trimming at V came to 4 bases and at J to 8 bases, leaving 7 bases not matched to a gene. CDR3 protein: CASSSTSGGTGTQYF. In DNA form, the CDR3 reads TGTGCCAGCAGCTCCACTAGCGGGGGGACTGGTACGCAGTATTTT.

V usage is TRBV5-1 and J usage is TRBJ1-2; the D is unclear. Looked up from germline, CDR1 is SGHRS and CDR2 is YFSETQ. Trimming took 4 bases from V and 3 from J, leaving 13 bases between them. The CDR3 contains 14 residues. The CDR3 sequence is CASSAGGKYYGYTF. The CDR3 DNA sequence: TGCGCCAGCAGCGCAGGAGGGAAATACTATGGCTACACCTTC.

This chain links TRBV5-1 with TRBJ1-5; possibly TRBD1 for D (6 bases). The CDR3 is made up of 14 amino acids. V dropped 4 bases and J dropped 4 bases, with 12 bases sitting between them. Germline lookup yields CDR1 SGHRS and CDR2 YFSETQ. This chain's CDR3 is CASSPTGPNQPQHF. Written as DNA, the CDR3 is TGCGCCAGCAGCCCGACAGGACCGAATCAGCCCCAGCATTTT.

This chain links TRBV27 with TRBJ1-3; 11 bases map to TRBD1. Unmatched junction bases numbered 6, after V lost 5 bases and J lost 0 bases. The CDR3 contains 17 residues. The germline V gene has CDR1 MNHEY and CDR2 SMNVEV (reference sequence). In nucleotides, the CDR3 is TGTGCCAGCAGTAAGGACAGGGGGCCGAGCTCTGGAAACACCATATATTTT. Translating it yields CASSKDRGPSSGNTIYF.

J is TRBJ1-2 and V is TRBV12-5; D unclear. Germline values: CDR1 LGHNT, CDR2 FRNRAP. CDR3 length: 13 amino acids. V gave up 1 base and J gave up 0 bases, with 3 bases separating them. The CDR3 loop reads CASGLDTNYGYTF. The CDR3 DNA sequence: TGTGCTAGTGGTTTGGACACTAACTATGGCTACACCTTC.

V gene TRBV6-5 combines with J gene TRBJ1-1; no clear D. This CDR3 has 15 amino acids. V dropped 5 bases and J dropped 5 bases, with 18 bases sitting between them. Germline V gene sequence: CDR1 MNHEY, CDR2 SVGAGI. The CDR3 here is CASSPTRTGGTEAFF. CDR3 nucleotide sequence: TGTGCCAGCAGTCCAACCAGAACGGGTGGGACTGAAGCTTTCTTT.

The rearrangement uses TRBV7-2 and TRBJ2-4, with D perhaps being TRBD1 or TRBD2 (6 bases each). Trimming cost V 1 base and J 5 bases, with 12 bases left between them. Germline lookup yields CDR1 SGHTA and CDR2 FQGNSA. The CDR3 covers 15 residues. Written as DNA, the CDR3 is TGTGCCAGCAGCTTAGATAGGGGGGCCGAAAACATTCAGTACTTC. Protein: CASSLDRGAENIQYF.

The chain carries TRBV5-1 and TRBJ2-7; D might be TRBD1 (5 bases). Trimming took off 4 bases at V and 5 bases at J, with 28 bases between the two ends. The CDR3 sequence is 18 residues long. Germline V gives CDR1 SGHRS, CDR2 YFSETQ. The CDR3 region is CASSPSFSAGISFHEQYF. In DNA form, the CDR3 reads TGCGCCAGCAGCCCAAGCTTTTCCGCAGGGATCTCCTTCCACGAGCAGTACTTC.

This chain uses TRBV29-1 with TRBJ2-2, with unresolved D. This CDR3 has 13 amino acids. Deletions cut 4 bases from V and 6 bases from J, with 12 bases between. The V gene's germline CDR1 is SQVTM and CDR2 ANQGSEA. CDR3 sequence (DNA): TGCAGCGTTGGTCAGAGATCCCCCGGGGAGCTGTTTTTT. This translates into CSVGQRSPGELFF.

This clone has more than one count but fewer than ten. This chain links TRBV19 with TRBJ1-5; no reliable D call. This CDR3 has 12 amino acids. CDR1 and CDR2 from the germline V gene are LNHDA and SQIVND (reference sequence). The ends were cut back, 7 bases at V and 0 bases at J, with 4 bases in the middle. The CDR3 DNA follows: TGTGCCAGTAAGGTTAGCAATCAGCCCCAGCATTTT. The encoded protein is CASKVSNQPQHF.

This clone came up once. This CDR3 reads CASSNRGAGWETQYF. The CDR3 coding sequence is TGTGCCAGCAGCAACCGGGGGGCTGGGTGGGAGACCCAGTACTTC. The rearrangement joins TRBV11-1 to TRBJ2-5; TRBD2 is a possible D gene (7 bases). Germline lookup yields CDR1 SGHAT and CDR2 FQDESV (reference sequence). The CDR3 loop spans 15 amino acids. V was trimmed by 5 bases and J by 5 bases, leaving 18 bases between them.

J is TRBJ2-2 and V is TRBV18; D perhaps matches TRBD1 (6 bases). In germline, CDR1 is KGHSH, CDR2 LQKENI. Trimming shortened V by 4 bases and J by 0 bases, and 12 bases separated the two germline ends. There are 16 residues in the CDR3. In DNA form, the CDR3 reads TGTGCCAGCTCACGGGACATAACCGCGAACACCGGGGAGCTGTTTTTT. This translates into CASSRDITANTGELFF.

This chain connects TRBV7-3 to TRBJ1-1; D uncertain. The CDR3 consists of 13 residues. CDR1 and CDR2 (germline): SGHTA, FQGTGA. V gave up 4 bases and J gave up 7 bases, with 13 bases separating them. Here the CDR3 DNA reads TGTGCCAGCAGCTCGGGAGAGTGGGGTGAAGCTTTCTTT. Translated: CASSSGEWGEAFF.

The chain employs TRBV6-5 and TRBJ1-5; D is possibly TRBD1 (6 bases). The V gene's germline CDR1 is MNHEY and CDR2 SVGAGI. V shed 8 bases and J shed 10 bases, with 21 bases lying between them. The CDR3 loop spans 14 amino acids. As DNA, the CDR3 is TGTGCCAGCTGTCAGCAGGGGTATATAGTACCCCAGCATTTT. Protein: CASCQQGYIVPQHF.

This chain connects TRBV15 to TRBJ1-1; D call uncertain. CDR3 length: 14 amino acids. Germline V CDR1 and CDR2: LNHNV, YYDKDF (reference sequence). Trimming cost V 0 bases and J 0 bases, with 5 bases left between them. CDR3 sequence reads: CATSRDRVNTEAFF. CDR3 coding DNA: TGTGCCACCAGCAGAGATCGAGTGAACACTGAAGCTTTCTTT.